The T cell receptor beta chain described here comes from a study of CD8+ T cells in alopecia areata. The sequencing template was cDNA reverse transcribed from extracted RNA. Clones were read by immunoSEQ multiplex PCR, and TCRdb kept only the in-frame ones, dropping some. The repertoire holds 130,000 to 150,000 clones, with around 87% as singletons. Trimming removed 2 bases at V and 1 base at J, with 5 bases between. Germline CDR1 reads WSHSY; CDR2 reads SAAADI. This CDR3 has 14 amino acids. Those with alopecia areata gave lesional scalp punch biopsies and peripheral blood. Specimen: CD8+ T cells sorted from blood, collected at week 0. The clonotype was recovered from a human donor with alopecia areata. The chain recombines TRBV10-2 with TRBJ2-2, with D unresolved. The CDR3 DNA sequence: TGCGCCAGCAGTGAGAGACTGAACACCGGGGAGCTGTTTTTT. Translation gives CASSERLNTGELFF.